This entry lists 22 T cell receptor beta chains sequenced from one sample in a study of response to subunit inactivated influenza vaccine. MiXCR, run by TCRdb on the RT-PCR reads, gives a single entry per CDR3 protein. The table has 500,000 to 600,000 distinct CDR3 sequences, around 10% seen once. The data also belong to a second study, concerning T cells expressing NK-cell markers. That source reports: The TCR beta cDNA came from 5'RACE template switching with UMIs.

The sequenced sample was PBMCs from blood, obtained on the day of vaccination. All receptors come from a man aged 45 to 65 who received an inactivated influenza vaccine.

The V call is TRBV6-2 or TRBV6-3, the J call TRBJ2-3; 7 positions match TRBD2. The CDR3 spans 16 residues. The V gene end was trimmed by 4 bases and the J gene end by 2 bases; junction bases not matched to a gene: 9. Germline V gene sequence: CDR1 MNHEY, CDR2 SVGEGT. CDR3 coding DNA: TGTGCCAGCAGTTCGGGACTACCTTTCCCCACAGATACGCAGTATTTT. Its translation is CASSSGLPFPTDTQYF.

This clonotype was seen more than once but under ten times. The chain carries TRBV5-5 and TRBJ2-3; the D call may be TRBD1 or TRBD2 (5 bases each). CDR1 is SGHKS and CDR2 is YYEKEE in the germline V gene (reference sequence). The V and J ends lost 3 bases and 1 base respectively, with 9 bases between them. The CDR3 consists of 14 residues. The CDR3: CASSWDGGTDTQYF. CDR3 nucleotides: TGTGCCAGCAGCTGGGACGGGGGCACAGATACGCAGTATTTT.

This rearrangement joins TRBV10-3 to TRBJ2-2; D unresolved. Trimming took off 0 bases at V and 2 bases at J, with 10 bases between the two ends. The length of the CDR3 is 16 residues. CDR1 and CDR2 from the germline V gene are ENHRY and SYGVKD. As DNA, the CDR3 is TGTGCCATCAGTGAGTCCCCGGGTCTAAACACCGGGGAGCTGTTTTTT. Translation: CAISESPGLNTGELFF.

This clonotype was detected a few times. The chain links TRBV20-1 to TRBJ2-4, with a weak D call TRBD2 (5 bases). V dropped 3 bases and J dropped 0 bases, with 9 bases sitting between them. CDR3 length equals 14 residues. Germline V gene sequence: CDR1 DFQATT, CDR2 SNEGSKA (reference sequence). In nucleotides, the CDR3 is TGCAGTGCTAGCCCTACTAGAGCCAAAAACATTCAGTACTTC. Protein product: CSASPTRAKNIQYF.

V gene TRBV18 combines with J gene TRBJ1-5, with no clear D. V shed 5 bases and J shed 2 bases, with 10 bases lying between them. Germline V gives CDR1 KGHSH, CDR2 LQKENI. This CDR3 contains 14 residues. The CDR3 DNA reads as TGTGCCAGCTCAGGCGGTTTGGGCAATCAGCCCCAGCATTTT. Its protein is CASSGGLGNQPQHF.

This clonotype was counted a few times. V gene TRBV11-2 combines with J gene TRBJ2-7; a weak D match, TRBD1 (5 bases). Trimming left V 4 bases short and J 0 bases short, with 13 bases between. This CDR3 is built from 15 residues. Germline V gene data show CDR1 as SGHAT and CDR2 as FQNNGV. The CDR3 region is CASSSTVTSSYEQYF. The CDR3 DNA reads TGTGCCAGCAGCTCGACAGTCACCAGCTCCTACGAGCAGTACTTC.

The gene calls are TRBV12-3 or TRBV12-4 and TRBJ2-5; D not certain. V lost 8 bases to trimming and J lost 0 bases, with 13 bases between them. The CDR3 consists of 14 residues. The CDR3 coding sequence is TGTGCCAGCGCCGAGTTCAGGAACCAAGAGACCCAGTACTTC. This codes for CASAEFRNQETQYF.

The rearrangement joins TRBV12-3 or TRBV12-4 to TRBJ2-5; D may be TRBD2 (5 bases). Trimming shortened V by 4 bases and J by 0 bases, and 9 bases separated the two germline ends. This CDR3 has 14 residues. The CDR3 loop reads CASSSLAYQETQYF. The CDR3 coding sequence is TGTGCCAGCAGTTCTCTAGCTTACCAAGAGACCCAGTACTTC.

This chain joins TRBV24-1 and TRBJ2-1; 8 bases are shared with TRBD1. CDR3 length: 16 residues. Unmatched junction bases numbered 9, after V lost 7 bases and J lost 2 bases. Germline V gene sequence: CDR1 KGHDR, CDR2 SFDVKD. CDR3: CATSRGRDRPYNEQFF. The DNA of the CDR3 is TGTGCCACCAGCCGGGGACGGGACAGGCCCTACAATGAGCAGTTCTTC.

Details on this clonotype: This may be a read error, as it is one base from a much larger clone. J is TRBJ1-6 and V is TRBV25-1, with D unclear. The CDR3 extends over 14 amino acids. Germline CDR1 reads MGHDK; CDR2 reads SYGVNS. The CDR3 here is CASSESGYASPHHF. The CDR3 coding sequence is TGTGCCAGCAGTGAATCGGGGTATGCGTCACCCCACCACTTT.

The CDR3 sequence is CASSAGVANTEAFF. CDR3 nucleotides: TGTGCCAGCAGCGCAGGGGTTGCGAACACTGAAGCTTTCTTT. The J gene is TRBJ1-1, the V gene TRBV12-3 or TRBV12-4, with D tentatively TRBD1 (6 bases). This CDR3 region has 14 residues. Trimming stripped 6 bases from V and 1 base from J, with 12 bases between.

This clonotype was seen only a few times. The J gene is TRBJ1-2, the V gene TRBV6-1, with unresolved D. CDR1 is MNHNS and CDR2 is SASEGT in the germline V gene. The CDR3 consists of 15 residues. Trimming pared 6 bases from V and 4 bases from J, leaving 18 bases between. This CDR3 reads CASSPLGGLGYGYTF. The CDR3 region has the DNA TGTGCCAGCAGCCCCTTAGGCGGGTTGGGCTATGGCTACACCTTC.

This chain joins TRBV10-3 and TRBJ1-1, with no clear D. The CDR3 sequence is 13 residues long. Trimming took 7 bases from V and 6 from J, leaving 15 bases between them. Germline lookup yields CDR1 ENHRY and CDR2 SYGVKD. DNA for the CDR3: TGTGCCATCACGCGAGAGGAGGGCGCTGAAGCTTTCTTT. Protein: CAITREEGAEAFF.

In this sample, this clonotype turned up many times. V and J are TRBV6-5 and TRBJ2-3; 8 bases align to TRBD2. The CDR3 covers 13 residues. The germline V gene has CDR1 MNHEY and CDR2 SVGAGI. The trim removed 5 bases at V and 5 bases at J, leaving 3 bases unmatched. CDR3 loop: CASSLGRGDTQYF. DNA of the CDR3: TGTGCCAGCAGTCTCGGGAGGGGAGATACGCAGTATTTT.

The chain carries TRBV12-3 or TRBV12-4 and TRBJ2-7, with TRBD1 as a possible D gene (6 bases). Trimming left V 7 bases short and J 7 bases short, with 14 bases between. This CDR3 region has 12 residues. Here the CDR3 reads CASTGTTQEQYF. The CDR3 coding sequence is TGTGCCAGCACCGGGACAACTCAGGAGCAGTACTTC.

This clonotype was observed a handful of times. V is TRBV11-2 and J is TRBJ2-3; the D gene is possibly TRBD1 (6 bases). V was shortened by 1 base and J by 1 base, with 9 bases between the two germline ends. The CDR3 spans 15 residues. Per the germline V gene, CDR1 is SGHAT and CDR2 is FQNNGV. CDR3 sequence: CASSLVQGGTDTQYF. The CDR3 bases are TGTGCCAGCAGCTTAGTACAGGGCGGCACAGATACGCAGTATTTT.

The chain recombines TRBV11-3 with TRBJ2-2; the D call may be TRBD1 or TRBD2 (5 bases each). There are 12 residues in the CDR3. V lost 7 bases and J 6 bases, leaving 9 bases between the germline ends. Germline V gene lookup returns CDR1 SGHNT and CDR2 YENEEA. CDR3 protein: CASNRGAGELFF. CDR3 nucleotides: TGTGCCAGCAACCGAGGGGCCGGGGAGCTGTTTTTT.

The gene calls are TRBV29-1 and TRBJ2-5; TRBD1 is a possible D gene (5 bases). The CDR3 consists of 13 residues. The V gene's germline CDR1 is SQVTM and CDR2 ANQGSEA. The CDR3 reads CSAIGAGWETQYF. In DNA form, the CDR3 reads TGCAGTGCCATTGGAGCAGGGTGGGAGACCCAGTACTTC.

The V and J genes are TRBV20-1 and TRBJ1-5; unclear D gene. Germline assignment: CDR1 DFQATT and CDR2 SNEGSKA (reference sequence). The V and J ends lost 3 bases and 0 bases respectively, with 6 bases between them. The CDR3 consists of 13 residues. This CDR3 is CSASEYSNQPQHF. CDR3 nucleotides: TGCAGTGCTAGTGAGTATAGCAATCAGCCCCAGCATTTT.

V is TRBV7-2 and J is TRBJ1-3; D call uncertain. The CDR3 runs to 14 residues. Germline values: CDR1 SGHTA, CDR2 FQGNSA. Trimming cost V 5 bases and J 3 bases, with 11 bases left between them. The CDR3 bases are TGTGCCAGCAGCCCCGGTCTGGTTGGAAACACCATATATTTT. Amino acid sequence: CASSPGLVGNTIYF.

The chain joins TRBV5-1 to TRBJ2-5, with D perhaps TRBD1 (6 bases). Near its end, the DNA agrees better with TRBJ2-1, so the J call may be wrong. Germline V gene lookup returns CDR1 SGHRS and CDR2 YFSETQ. The CDR3 is made up of 17 amino acids. CDR3 region: CASSLGLMGARQETQFF. For the CDR3, the DNA is TGCGCCAGCAGCTTGGGGTTGATGGGGGCCCGGCAAGAGACCCAGTTCTTC.

The V and J genes are TRBV12-3 or TRBV12-4 and TRBJ1-1; no clear D gene. The length of the CDR3 is 11 residues. V lost 3 bases and J 8 bases, leaving 7 bases between the germline ends. DNA of the CDR3: TGTGCCAGCAGTTTGCGCTCGGAAGCTTTCTTT. Translated, it gives CASSLRSEAFF.